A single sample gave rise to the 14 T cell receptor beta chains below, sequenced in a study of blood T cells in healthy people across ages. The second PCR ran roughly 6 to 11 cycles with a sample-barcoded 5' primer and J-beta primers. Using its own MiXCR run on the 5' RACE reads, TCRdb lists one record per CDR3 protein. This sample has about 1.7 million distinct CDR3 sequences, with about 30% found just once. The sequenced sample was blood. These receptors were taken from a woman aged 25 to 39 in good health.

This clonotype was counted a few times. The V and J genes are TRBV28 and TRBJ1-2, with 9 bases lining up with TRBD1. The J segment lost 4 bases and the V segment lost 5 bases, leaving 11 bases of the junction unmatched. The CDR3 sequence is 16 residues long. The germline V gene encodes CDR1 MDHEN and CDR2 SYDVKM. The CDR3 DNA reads TGTGCCAGCAGTAACACCCGACAGGGGGGCGCCTATGGCTACACCTTC. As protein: CASSNTRQGGAYGYTF.

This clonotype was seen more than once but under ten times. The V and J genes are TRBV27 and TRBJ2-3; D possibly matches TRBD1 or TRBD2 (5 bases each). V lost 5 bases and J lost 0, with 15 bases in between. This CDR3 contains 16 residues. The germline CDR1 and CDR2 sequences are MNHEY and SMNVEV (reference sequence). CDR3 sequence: CASSVLLGVSTDTQYF. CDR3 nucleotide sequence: TGTGCCAGCAGTGTCCTACTAGGGGTGAGCACAGATACGCAGTATTTT.

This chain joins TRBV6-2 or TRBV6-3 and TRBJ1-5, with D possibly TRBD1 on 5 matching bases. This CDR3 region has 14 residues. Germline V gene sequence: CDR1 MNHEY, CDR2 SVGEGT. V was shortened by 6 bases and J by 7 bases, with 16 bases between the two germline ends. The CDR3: CASSQGGVWQPQHF. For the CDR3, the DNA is TGTGCCAGCAGCCAAGGAGGGGTTTGGCAGCCCCAGCATTTT.

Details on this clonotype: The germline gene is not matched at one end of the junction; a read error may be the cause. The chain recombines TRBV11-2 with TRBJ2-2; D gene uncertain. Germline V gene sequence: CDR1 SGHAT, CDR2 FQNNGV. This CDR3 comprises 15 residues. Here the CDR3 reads CAGSLITQNTGELFF. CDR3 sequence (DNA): TGTGCCGGCAGCCTAATAACTCAGAACACCGGGGAGCTGTTTTTT.

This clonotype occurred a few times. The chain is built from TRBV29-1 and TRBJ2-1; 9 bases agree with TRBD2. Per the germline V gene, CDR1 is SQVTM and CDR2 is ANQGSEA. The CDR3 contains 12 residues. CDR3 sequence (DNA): TGCACCCCCAGGGGACTAGCAAGTAAGCAGTTCTTC. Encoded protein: CTPRGLASKQFF.

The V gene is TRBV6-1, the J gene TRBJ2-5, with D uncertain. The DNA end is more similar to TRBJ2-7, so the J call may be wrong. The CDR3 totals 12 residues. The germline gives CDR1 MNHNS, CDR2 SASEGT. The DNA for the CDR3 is TGTGCCAGCAGTGTTTTGGTGAACGAGCAGTACTTC. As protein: CASSVLVNEQYF.

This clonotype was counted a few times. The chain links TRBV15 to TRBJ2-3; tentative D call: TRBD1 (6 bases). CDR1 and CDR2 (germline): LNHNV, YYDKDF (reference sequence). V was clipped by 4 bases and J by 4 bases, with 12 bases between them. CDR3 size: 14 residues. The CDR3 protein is CATSTGDFADTQYF. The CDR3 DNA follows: TGTGCCACCAGCACAGGGGATTTTGCAGATACGCAGTATTTT.

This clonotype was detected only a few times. CDR3 residues: CASSLREGASGETQYF. DNA of the CDR3: TGTGCCAGCAGTTTAAGGGAGGGGGCGTCCGGGGAGACCCAGTACTTC. The genes are TRBV12-3 or TRBV12-4 and TRBJ2-5, with D tentatively TRBD1 or TRBD2 (7 bases each). Trimming removed 2 bases at V and 5 bases at J, with 18 bases between. The CDR3 covers 16 residues.

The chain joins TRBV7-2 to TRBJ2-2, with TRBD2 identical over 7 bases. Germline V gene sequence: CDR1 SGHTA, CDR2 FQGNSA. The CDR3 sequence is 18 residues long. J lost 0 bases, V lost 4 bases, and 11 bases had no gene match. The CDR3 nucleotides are TGTGCCAGCAGCTCATACAAGCTAGCGGATCCGAACACCGGGGAGCTGTTTTTT. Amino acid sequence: CASSSYKLADPNTGELFF.

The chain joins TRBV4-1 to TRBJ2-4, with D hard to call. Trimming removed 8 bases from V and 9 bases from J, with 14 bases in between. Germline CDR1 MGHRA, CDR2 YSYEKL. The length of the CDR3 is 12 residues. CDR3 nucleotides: TGCGCCAGCCAAGGGCAGGCAGTCATTCAGTACTTC. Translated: CASQGQAVIQYF.

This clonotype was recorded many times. The CDR3 DNA reads as TGTGCCAGCAGCTTGGGGTCCCCGCGAGAGGATGAGCAGTTCTTC. Its translation is CASSLGSPREDEQFF. The chain uses TRBV5-5 and TRBJ2-1; D gene unclear. CDR1 is SGHKS, CDR2 YYEKEE, per germline (reference sequence). The V gene lost 0 bases and the J gene lost 8 bases, with 15 bases spanning the gap. The CDR3 loop spans 15 amino acids.

The CDR3 sequence: CASSYDVDQPQYF. CDR3 bases: TGTGCCAGCAGTTATGACGTGGATCAGCCCCAGTATTTT. This rearrangement joins TRBV6-5 to TRBJ1-5; D unresolved. The last part of the DNA fits TRBJ2-3 better; the J call may be wrong. Germline CDR1 reads MNHEY; CDR2 reads SVGAGI. This CDR3 is built from 13 residues.

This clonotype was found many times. The chain's CDR3 is CAISERGQAVLGYTF. Written as DNA, the CDR3 is TGTGCCATCAGTGAGAGAGGGCAGGCGGTATTGGGCTACACCTTC. This chain joins TRBV10-3 and TRBJ1-2; D uncertain. The CDR3 sequence is 15 residues long. Trimming pared 2 bases from V and 8 bases from J, leaving 18 bases between. CDR1 is ENHRY, CDR2 SYGVKD, per germline.

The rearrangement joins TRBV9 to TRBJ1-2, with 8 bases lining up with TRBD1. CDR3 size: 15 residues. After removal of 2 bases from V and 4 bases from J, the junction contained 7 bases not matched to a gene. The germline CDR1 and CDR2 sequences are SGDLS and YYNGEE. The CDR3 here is CASSVRDRITYGYTF. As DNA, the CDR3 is TGTGCCAGCAGCGTCCGGGACAGGATCACCTATGGCTACACCTTC. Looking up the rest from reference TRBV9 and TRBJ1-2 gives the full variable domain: DSGVTQTPKHLITATGQRVTLRCSPRSGDLSVYWYQQSLDQGLQFLIQYYNGEERAKGNILERFSAQQFPDLHSELNLSSLELGDSALYFCASSVRDRITYGYTFGSGTRLTVV.